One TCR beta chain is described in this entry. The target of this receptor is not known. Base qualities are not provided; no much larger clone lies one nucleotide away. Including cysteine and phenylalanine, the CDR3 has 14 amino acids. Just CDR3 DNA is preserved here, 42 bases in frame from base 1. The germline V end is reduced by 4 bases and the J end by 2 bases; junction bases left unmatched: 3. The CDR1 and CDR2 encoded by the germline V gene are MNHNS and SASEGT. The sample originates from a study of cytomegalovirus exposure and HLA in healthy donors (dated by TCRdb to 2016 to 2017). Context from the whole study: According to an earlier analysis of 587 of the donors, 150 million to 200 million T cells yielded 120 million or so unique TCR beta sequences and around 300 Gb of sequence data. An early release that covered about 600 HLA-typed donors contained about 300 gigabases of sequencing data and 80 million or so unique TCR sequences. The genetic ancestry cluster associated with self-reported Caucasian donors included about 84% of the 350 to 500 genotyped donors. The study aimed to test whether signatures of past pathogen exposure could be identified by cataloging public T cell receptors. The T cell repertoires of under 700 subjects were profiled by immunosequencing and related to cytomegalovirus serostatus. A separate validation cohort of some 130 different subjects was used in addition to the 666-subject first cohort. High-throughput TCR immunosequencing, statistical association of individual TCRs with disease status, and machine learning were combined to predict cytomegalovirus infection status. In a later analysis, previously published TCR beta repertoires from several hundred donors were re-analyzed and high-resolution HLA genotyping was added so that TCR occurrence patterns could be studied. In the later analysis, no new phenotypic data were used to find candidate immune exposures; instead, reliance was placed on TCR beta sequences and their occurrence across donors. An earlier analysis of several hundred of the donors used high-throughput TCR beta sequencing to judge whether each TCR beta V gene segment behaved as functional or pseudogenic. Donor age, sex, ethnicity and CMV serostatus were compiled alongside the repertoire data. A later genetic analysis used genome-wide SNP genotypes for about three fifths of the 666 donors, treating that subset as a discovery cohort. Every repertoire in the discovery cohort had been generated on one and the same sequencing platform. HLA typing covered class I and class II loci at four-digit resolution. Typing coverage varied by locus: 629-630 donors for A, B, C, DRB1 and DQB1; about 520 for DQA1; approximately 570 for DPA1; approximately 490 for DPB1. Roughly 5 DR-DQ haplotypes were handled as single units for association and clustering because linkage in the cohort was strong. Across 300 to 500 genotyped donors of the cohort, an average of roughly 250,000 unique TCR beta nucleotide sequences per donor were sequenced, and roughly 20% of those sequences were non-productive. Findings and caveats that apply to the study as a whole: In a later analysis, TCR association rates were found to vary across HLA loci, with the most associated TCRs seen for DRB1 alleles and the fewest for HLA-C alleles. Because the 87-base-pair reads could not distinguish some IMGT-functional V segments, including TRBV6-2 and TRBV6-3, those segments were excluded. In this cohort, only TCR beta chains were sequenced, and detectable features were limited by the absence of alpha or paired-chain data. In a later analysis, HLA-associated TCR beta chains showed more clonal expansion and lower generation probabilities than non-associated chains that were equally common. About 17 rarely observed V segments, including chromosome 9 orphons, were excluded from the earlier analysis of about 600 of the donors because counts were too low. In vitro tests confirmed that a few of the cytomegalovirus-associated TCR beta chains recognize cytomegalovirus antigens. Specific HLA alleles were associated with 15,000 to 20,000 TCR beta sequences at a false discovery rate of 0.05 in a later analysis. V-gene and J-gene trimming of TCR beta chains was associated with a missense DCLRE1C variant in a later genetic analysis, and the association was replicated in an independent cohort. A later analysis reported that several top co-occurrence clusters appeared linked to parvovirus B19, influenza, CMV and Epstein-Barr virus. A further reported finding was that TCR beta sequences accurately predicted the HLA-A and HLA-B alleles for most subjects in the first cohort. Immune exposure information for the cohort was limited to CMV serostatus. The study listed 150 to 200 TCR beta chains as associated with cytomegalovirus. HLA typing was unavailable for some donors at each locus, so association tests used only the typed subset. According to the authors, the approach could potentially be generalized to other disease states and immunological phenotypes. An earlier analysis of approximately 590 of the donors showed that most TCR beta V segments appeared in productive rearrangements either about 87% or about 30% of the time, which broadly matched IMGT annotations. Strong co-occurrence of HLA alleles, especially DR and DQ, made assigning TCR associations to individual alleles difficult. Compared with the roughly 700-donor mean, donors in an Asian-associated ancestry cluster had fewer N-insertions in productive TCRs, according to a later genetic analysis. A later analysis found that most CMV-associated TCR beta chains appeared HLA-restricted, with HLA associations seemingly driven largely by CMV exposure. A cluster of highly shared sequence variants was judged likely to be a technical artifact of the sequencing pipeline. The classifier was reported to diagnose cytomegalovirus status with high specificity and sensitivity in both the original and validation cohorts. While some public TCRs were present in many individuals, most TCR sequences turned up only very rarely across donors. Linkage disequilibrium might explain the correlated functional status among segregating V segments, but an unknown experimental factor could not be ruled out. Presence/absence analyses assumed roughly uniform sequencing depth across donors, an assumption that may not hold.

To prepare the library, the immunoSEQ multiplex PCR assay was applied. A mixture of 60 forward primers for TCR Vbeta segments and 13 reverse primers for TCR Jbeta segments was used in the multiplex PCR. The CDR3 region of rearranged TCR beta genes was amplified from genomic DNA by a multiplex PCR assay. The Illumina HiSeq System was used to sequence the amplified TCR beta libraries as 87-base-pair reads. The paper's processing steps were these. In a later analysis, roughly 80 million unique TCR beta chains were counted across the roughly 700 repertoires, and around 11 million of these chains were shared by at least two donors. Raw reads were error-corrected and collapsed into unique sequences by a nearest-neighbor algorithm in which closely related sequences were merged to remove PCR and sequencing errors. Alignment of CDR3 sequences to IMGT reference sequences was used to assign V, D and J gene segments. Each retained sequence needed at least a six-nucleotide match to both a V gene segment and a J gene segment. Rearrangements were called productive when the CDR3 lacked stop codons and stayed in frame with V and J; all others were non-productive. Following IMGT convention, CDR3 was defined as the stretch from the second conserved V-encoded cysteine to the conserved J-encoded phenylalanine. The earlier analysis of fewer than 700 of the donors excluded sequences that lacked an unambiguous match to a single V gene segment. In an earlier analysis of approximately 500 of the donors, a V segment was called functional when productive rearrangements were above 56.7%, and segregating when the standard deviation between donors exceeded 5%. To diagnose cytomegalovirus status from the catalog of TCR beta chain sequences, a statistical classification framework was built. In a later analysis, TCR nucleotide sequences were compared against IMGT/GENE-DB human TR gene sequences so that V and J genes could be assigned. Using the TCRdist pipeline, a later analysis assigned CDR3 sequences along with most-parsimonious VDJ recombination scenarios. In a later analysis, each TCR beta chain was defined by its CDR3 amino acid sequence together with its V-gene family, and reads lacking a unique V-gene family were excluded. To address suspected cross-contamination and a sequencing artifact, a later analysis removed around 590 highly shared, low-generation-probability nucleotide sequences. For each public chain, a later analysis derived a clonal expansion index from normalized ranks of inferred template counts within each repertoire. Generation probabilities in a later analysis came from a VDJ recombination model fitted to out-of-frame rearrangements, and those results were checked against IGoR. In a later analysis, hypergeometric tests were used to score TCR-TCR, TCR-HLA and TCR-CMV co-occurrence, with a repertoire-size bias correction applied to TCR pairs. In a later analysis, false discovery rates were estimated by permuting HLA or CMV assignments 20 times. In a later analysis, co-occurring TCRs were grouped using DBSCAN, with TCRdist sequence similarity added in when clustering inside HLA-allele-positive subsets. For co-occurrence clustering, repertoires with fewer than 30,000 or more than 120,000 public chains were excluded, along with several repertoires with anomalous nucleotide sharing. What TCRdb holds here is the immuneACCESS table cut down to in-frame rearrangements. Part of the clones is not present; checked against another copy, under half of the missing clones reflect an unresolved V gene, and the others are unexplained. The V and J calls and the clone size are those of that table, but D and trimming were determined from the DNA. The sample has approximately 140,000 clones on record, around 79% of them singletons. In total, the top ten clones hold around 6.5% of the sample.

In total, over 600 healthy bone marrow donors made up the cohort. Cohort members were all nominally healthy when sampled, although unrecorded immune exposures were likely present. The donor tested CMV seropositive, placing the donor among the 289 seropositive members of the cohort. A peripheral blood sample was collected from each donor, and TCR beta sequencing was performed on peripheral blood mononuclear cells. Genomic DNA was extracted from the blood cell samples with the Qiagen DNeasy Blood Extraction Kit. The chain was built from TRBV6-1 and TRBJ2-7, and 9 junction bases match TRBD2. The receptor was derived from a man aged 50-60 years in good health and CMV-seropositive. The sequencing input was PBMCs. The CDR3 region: CASSASGAPYEQYF. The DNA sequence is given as TGTGCCAGCAGTGCTAGCGGGGCTCCCTACGAGCAGTACTTC.